The 14 T cell receptor beta chains listed next were all sequenced from one sample in a study of blood T cell repertoires in COVID-19. Some clones are missing from TCRdb's copy, which holds only in-frame ones; the method was immunoSEQ multiplex PCR. This table holds about 180,000 clones, 70% to 90% found once. Sample: peripheral blood. These TCRs come from a man in his 60s with acute or convalescent COVID-19.

The chain has TRBV7-3 and TRBJ2-3, with 9 positions matching TRBD2. This CDR3 region has 18 residues. The germline V gene encodes CDR1 SGHTA and CDR2 FQGTGA. V gave up 1 base and J gave up 1 base; unmatched junction bases: 9. The CDR3 protein is CASSLSGTGLARTDTQYF. In DNA form, the CDR3 reads TGTGCCAGCAGCTTAAGTGGTACAGGACTAGCGCGCACAGATACGCAGTATTTT.

This clone was recorded once. The gene calls are TRBV11-3 and TRBJ2-2, with 8 positions matching TRBD1. The CDR3 consists of 14 residues. CDR1 and CDR2 from the germline V gene are SGHNT and YENEEA. The junction had 3 bases not matched to a gene; V was cut back by 5 bases and J by 4 bases. The CDR3, as DNA: TGTGCCAGCAGCATGGGACAGGCCACCGGGGAGCTGTTTTTT. Its translation is CASSMGQATGELFF.

This CDR3 reads CASSKDRFTGETQYF. In DNA, the CDR3 is TGTGCCAGCAGCAAGGACAGGTTCACGGGGGAGACCCAGTACTTC. This chain joins TRBV6-2 or TRBV6-3 and TRBJ2-5, with TRBD1 matching over 7 bases. The germline CDR1 and CDR2 sequences are MNHEY and SVGEGT. V was pared by 6 bases and J by 5 bases, with 12 bases of the junction left unmatched. The CDR3 contains 15 residues.

The rearrangement links TRBV6-4 to TRBJ2-2; 13 nucleotides align to TRBD2. The J segment lost 5 bases and the V segment lost 6 bases, leaving 9 bases of the junction unmatched. This CDR3 contains 17 residues. Per the germline V gene, CDR1 is MRHNA and CDR2 is SNTAGT. In DNA, the CDR3 is TGTGCCAGCAGCCTACTAGCGGGAGGGCCGCGGACCGGGGAGCTGTTTTTT. Amino acids: CASSLLAGGPRTGELFF.

V usage is TRBV4-3 and J usage is TRBJ1-5; D not certain. From germline, CDR1 is LGHNA and CDR2 YSLEER. Trimming left V 0 bases short and J 6 bases short, with 6 bases between. This CDR3 comprises 13 residues. The CDR3 here is CASSQERGQPQHF. The DNA of the CDR3 is TGCGCCAGCAGCCAAGAAAGAGGTCAGCCCCAGCATTTT.

This rearrangement joins TRBV28 to TRBJ2-7; possible D gene TRBD2, 5 bases. Per the germline V gene, CDR1 is MDHEN and CDR2 is SYDVKM. V lost 3 bases, J lost 7 bases, and 10 bases lay in between. CDR3 size: 12 residues. This chain's CDR3 is CASSFGVEEQYF. The DNA for the CDR3 is TGTGCCAGCAGTTTCGGGGTAGAGGAGCAGTACTTC.

This clone was recorded only once. V and J are TRBV6-5 and TRBJ2-7, with 8 bases aligning to TRBD2. CDR1 and CDR2 from the germline V gene are MNHEY and SVGAGI. The V gene end was trimmed by 6 bases and the J gene end by 6 bases; junction bases not matched to a gene: 7. The CDR3 consists of 13 residues. The CDR3 region has the DNA TGTGCCAGCAGACCGGGAGGGCCGAGCGAGCAGTACTTC. Its translation: CASRPGGPSEQYF.

The chain carries TRBV21-1 and TRBJ1-4; the table's D call TRBD1 went unverified against the DNA. TRBV21-1 is tagged as a pseudogene. The CDR3 loop spans 14 amino acids. This chain's CDR3 is CASSADRTNEKLFF. The DNA of the CDR3 is TGTGCCAGCAGCGCCGACAGGACTAATGAAAAACTGTTTTTT.

The rearrangement joins TRBV28 to TRBJ2-2, with D possibly being TRBD2 (6 bases). Germline lookup yields CDR1 MDHEN and CDR2 SYDVKM. This CDR3 spans 14 amino acids. Deletions cut 9 bases from V and 1 base from J, with 12 bases between. The CDR3 DNA follows: TGTGCCAGTCGGTCCGGGGGGAACACCGGGGAGCTGTTTTTT. As protein: CASRSGGNTGELFF.

The chain is built from TRBV7-9 and TRBJ2-7, with D possibly matching TRBD2 (6 bases). CDR1 is SEHNR, CDR2 FQNEAQ, per germline (reference sequence). The CDR3 runs to 14 residues. Trimming cost V 6 bases and J 0 bases, with 12 bases left between them. The CDR3 DNA sequence: TGTGCCAGCAGTACGGGGGTCCTCTCCTACGAGCAGTACTTC. This gives the protein CASSTGVLSYEQYF.

This clone turned up a few times. The chain combines TRBV10-3 with TRBJ1-1; D uncertain. V lost 10 bases and J lost 1, with 10 bases in between. The germline V gene has CDR1 ENHRY and CDR2 SYGVKD. This CDR3 comprises 12 residues. The CDR3 nucleotides are TGTGCCACCTTGCACGGGAACACTGAAGCTTTCTTT. Translation: CATLHGNTEAFF.

This clone was counted only a few times. The chain has TRBV3-1 (or the pseudogene TRBV3-2) and TRBJ2-5; 11 positions agree with TRBD2. The V gene end was trimmed by 4 bases and the J gene end by 6 bases; junction bases not matched to a gene: 13. The germline V gene has CDR1 LGHDT and CDR2 YNNKEL (reference sequence). This CDR3 spans 17 amino acids. The CDR3 sequence: CASSRNIAGGPRQTQYF. CDR3 sequence (DNA): TGTGCCAGCAGCCGAAACATAGCGGGAGGGCCACGGCAGACCCAGTACTTC.

The rearrangement uses TRBV6-1 and TRBJ1-1; D gene uncertain. Trimming cost V 3 bases and J 0 bases, with 11 bases left between them. CDR3 length: 15 amino acids. Per germline, CDR1 MNHNS and CDR2 SASEGT. In DNA form, the CDR3 reads TGTGCCAGCAGTGAGAGTCCGGTCATGAACACTGAAGCTTTCTTT. This encodes CASSESPVMNTEAFF.

CDR3 in amino acids: CSASVSAPYEQYF. DNA of the CDR3: TGCAGTGCTAGTGTTAGCGCTCCCTACGAGCAGTACTTC. The chain is built from TRBV20-1 and TRBJ2-7; D perhaps matches TRBD2 (5 bases). V was pared by 3 bases and J by 2 bases, with 11 bases between. Germline loops: CDR1 DFQATT, CDR2 SNEGSKA (reference sequence). The CDR3 consists of 13 residues.